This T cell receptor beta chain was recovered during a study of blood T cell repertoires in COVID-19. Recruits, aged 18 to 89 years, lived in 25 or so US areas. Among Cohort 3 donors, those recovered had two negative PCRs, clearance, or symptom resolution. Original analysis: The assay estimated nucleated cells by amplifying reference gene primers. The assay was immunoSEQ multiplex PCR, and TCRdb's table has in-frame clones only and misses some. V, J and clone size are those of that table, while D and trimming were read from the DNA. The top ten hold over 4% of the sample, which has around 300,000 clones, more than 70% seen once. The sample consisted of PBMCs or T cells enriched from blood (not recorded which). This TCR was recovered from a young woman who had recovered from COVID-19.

The CDR3 bases are TGTGCCAGCAGTCCATCCGGACAGATCCTTAATGAAAAACTGTTTTTT. It is translated as CASSPSGQILNEKLFF. The rearrangement joins TRBV28 to TRBJ1-4, with D maybe TRBD1 (6 bases). Germline loops: CDR1 MDHEN, CDR2 SYDVKM. Trimming shortened V by 5 bases and J by 4 bases, and 17 bases separated the two germline ends. The CDR3 contains 16 residues.